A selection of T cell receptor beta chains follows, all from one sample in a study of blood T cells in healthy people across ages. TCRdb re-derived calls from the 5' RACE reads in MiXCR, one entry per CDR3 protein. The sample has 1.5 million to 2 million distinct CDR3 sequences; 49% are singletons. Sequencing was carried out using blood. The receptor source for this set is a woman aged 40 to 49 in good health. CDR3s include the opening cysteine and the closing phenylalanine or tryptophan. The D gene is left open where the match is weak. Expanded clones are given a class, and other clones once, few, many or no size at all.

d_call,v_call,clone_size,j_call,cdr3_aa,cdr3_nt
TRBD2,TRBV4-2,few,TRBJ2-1,CASSPGLAGALAYNEQFF,TGTGCCAGCAGCCCTGGACTAGCGGGGGCCCTTGCCTACAATGAGCAGTTCTTC
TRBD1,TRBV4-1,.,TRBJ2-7,CASSLTGGENEQYF,TGCGCCAGCAGCCTGACAGGGGGCGAAAACGAGCAGTACTTC
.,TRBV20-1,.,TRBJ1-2,CSASETTHGYTF,TGCAGTGCTAGTGAGACAACGCATGGCTACACCTTC
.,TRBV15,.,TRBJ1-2,CATSDPGLDRYGYTF,TGTGCCACCTCCGACCCTGGGTTAGACCGCTATGGCTACACCTTC
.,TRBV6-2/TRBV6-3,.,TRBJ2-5,CASRLLGADNEQYF,TGTGCCAGCAGACTTCTGGGGGCTGACAATGAGCAGTACTTC
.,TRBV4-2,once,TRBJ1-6,CASSQDWGGLSNSPLHF,TGTGCCAGCAGCCAAGATTGGGGGGGACTGAGTAATTCACCCCTCCACTTT
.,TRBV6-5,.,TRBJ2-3,CASSRYTRLRVTDTQYF,TGTGCCAGCAGCCGTTACACCAGGTTAAGGGTAACAGATACGCAGTATTTT
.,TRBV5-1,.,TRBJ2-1,CASSRGLALEQFF,TGCGCCAGCAGCAGGGGACTGGCCCTTGAGCAGTTCTTC
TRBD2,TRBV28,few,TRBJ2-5,CVLSGGETQYF,TGTGTCCTTAGCGGGGGGGAGACCCAGTACTTC
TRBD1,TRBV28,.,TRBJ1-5,CASSNQGAGQPQHF,TGTGCCAGCAGTAATCAGGGGGCAGGTCAGCCCCAGCATTTT
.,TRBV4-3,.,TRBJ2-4,CASSQRVDTKNIQYF,TGCGCCAGCAGCCAAAGGGTGGACACCAAAAACATTCAGTACTTC
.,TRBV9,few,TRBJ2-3,CASSVVTGQRNTQYF,TGTGCCAGCAGCGTAGTAACGGGGCAACGGAATACGCAGTATTTT
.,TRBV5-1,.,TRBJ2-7,CASSLSPGTRYEQYF,TGCGCCAGCAGCTTGTCGCCAGGGACGAGGTACGAGCAGTACTTC
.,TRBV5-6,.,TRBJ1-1,CASSLAGTIRTEAFF,TGTGCCAGCAGCTTGGCTGGGACCATAAGGACTGAAGCTTTCTTT
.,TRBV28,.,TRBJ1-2,CASSLTDGYTF,TGTGCCAGCAGTTTGACAGATGGCTACACCTTC
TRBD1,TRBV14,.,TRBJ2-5,CASSQGTVSAETQYF,TGTGCCAGCAGCCAGGGGACAGTCTCGGCAGAGACCCAGTACTTC